The clone carrying this TCR beta chain was detected a few times. A second PCR, run for about 6 to 12 cycles, used a sample-barcoded 5' primer plus a J-beta primer mix. MiXCR, applied by TCRdb to the 5' RACE reads, yields one record per CDR3 protein. The sample holds some 900,000 distinct CDR3 sequences, around 46% seen once. The data were obtained in a study of blood T cells in healthy people across ages. Input material: blood. The TCR originated in a man younger than 40 in good health.

The CDR3 region is CASSQRTENSPLHF. The CDR3 region has the DNA TGTGCCAGCAGCCAAAGGACGGAAAATTCACCCCTCCACTTT. This chain links TRBV4-2 with TRBJ1-6; D ambiguous. The CDR3 loop spans 14 amino acids. The germline V gene encodes CDR1 LGHNA and CDR2 YNFKEQ. Between the trimmed V and J ends, which lost 2 bases and 7 bases, there was a span of 9 bases.